One sample yielded the 30 T cell receptor beta chains listed below, sequenced in a study of cytomegalovirus exposure and HLA in healthy donors. 13 Jbeta primers and 60 Vbeta primers were used for the PCR. Sequencing used immunoSEQ multiplex PCR; TCRdb keeps in-frame clones, though not all of them. The repertoire consists of some 140,000 clones, with around 73% occurring once and the leading ten covering around 1.4%. Sequences were obtained from PBMCs. These receptors originate from a woman between 40 and 50 years old in good health and CMV-seronegative.

This rearrangement joins TRBV2 to TRBJ2-2, with 9 positions matching TRBD1. This CDR3 spans 16 amino acids. In germline, CDR1 is SNHLY, CDR2 FYNNEI. Losses at the gene ends were 3 bases for V and 6 bases for J; bases not matched to a gene: 8. CDR3 in DNA: TGTGCCAGCAGTGACACTCTTAACAGGGGGCCCGGGGAGCTGTTTTTT. Translated: CASSDTLNRGPGELFF.

This clone was detected a few times. The chain is built from TRBV5-5 and TRBJ1-2; no clear D gene. Trimming cost V 0 bases and J 4 bases, with 7 bases left between them. CDR3 length: 13 amino acids. Germline CDR1 SGHKS, CDR2 YYEKEE (reference sequence). This CDR3 is CASSLAGIYGYTF. The CDR3 region has the DNA TGTGCCAGCAGCTTGGCCGGTATCTATGGCTACACCTTC.

This sequence joins TRBV5-4 and TRBJ2-5; D gene unclear. The CDR3 runs to 11 residues. Trimming shortened V by 2 bases and J by 4 bases, and 3 bases separated the two germline ends. The germline V gene encodes CDR1 SGHNT and CDR2 YYREEE (reference sequence). The CDR3 sequence: CASSFGETQYF. CDR3 sequence (DNA): TGTGCCAGCAGCTTCGGAGAGACCCAGTACTTC.

CDR3 in DNA: TGTGCCAGTAGTGACACCTACGAGCAGTACTTC. This codes for CASSDTYEQYF. This chain uses TRBV19 with TRBJ2-5; unclear D gene. The tail of the sequence fits TRBJ2-7 better, so the J call may be wrong. CDR3 size: 11 residues. Germline V gene sequence: CDR1 LNHDA, CDR2 SQIVND (reference sequence).

V and J are TRBV18 and TRBJ2-3; D might be TRBD1 (5 bases). CDR1 KGHSH and CDR2 LQKENI come from the germline V gene. Trimming left V 3 bases short and J 6 bases short, with 16 bases between. This CDR3 has 15 residues. The CDR3 is CASSPTVITRDTQYF. The CDR3 DNA is TGTGCCAGCTCACCGACAGTAATCACAAGGGATACGCAGTATTTT.

DNA for the CDR3: TGTGCCAGCAGCGCCGGGACAGGGGGCTTTAATGAGCAGTTCTTC. It is translated as CASSAGTGGFNEQFF. V and J are TRBV7-2 and TRBJ2-1; the match to TRBD1 covers 12 bases. The V gene's germline CDR1 is SGHTA and CDR2 FQGNSA. The CDR3 sequence is 15 residues long. Germline trimming cut 5 bases from V and 7 bases from J; bases unmatched to any gene: 6.

V gene TRBV2 combines with J gene TRBJ1-3; D remains ambiguous. CDR1 and CDR2 (germline): SNHLY, FYNNEI. The CDR3 is 14 amino acids. Deletions cut 6 bases from V and 0 bases from J, with 9 bases between. CDR3 in amino acids: CASRESTSGNTIYF. CDR3 DNA sequence: TGTGCCAGCAGGGAGAGTACCTCTGGAAACACCATATATTTT.

The chain recombines TRBV7-6 with TRBJ2-2; 8 nucleotides align to TRBD1. Germline trimming cut 1 base from V and 0 bases from J; bases unmatched to any gene: 1. CDR3 size: 16 residues. Germline V lookup: CDR1 SGHVS, CDR2 FNYEAQ. The CDR3 region has the DNA TGTGCCAGCAGCTTAGAGACAGGGGCGAACACCGGGGAGCTGTTTTTT. Amino acids: CASSLETGANTGELFF.

The genes are TRBV14 and TRBJ2-3; 7 bases agree with TRBD2. Germline CDR1 and CDR2: SGHDN and FVKESK. The CDR3 loop spans 16 amino acids. V was pared by 5 bases and J by 4 bases, with 12 bases of the junction left unmatched. Here the CDR3 reads CASSGSDSGNADTQYF. The CDR3 nucleotides are TGTGCCAGCAGCGGGAGTGACAGCGGGAACGCAGATACGCAGTATTTT.

The V and J genes are TRBV7-9 and TRBJ2-5; TRBD2 matches at 8 bases. This CDR3 contains 17 residues. CDR1 SEHNR and CDR2 FQNEAQ come from the germline V gene (reference sequence). The V and J ends lost 1 base and 1 base, in that order; junction bases with no gene match: 8. This chain's CDR3 is CASSLGISGDSQETQYF. DNA for the CDR3: TGTGCCAGCAGCTTAGGTATTAGCGGGGACTCCCAAGAGACCCAGTACTTC.

As to this clone: The same CDR3 also results from other DNA sequences found in this sample. The DNA for the CDR3 is TGTGCCAGCAGCTTACAAGGACTTAACACTGAAGCTTTCTTT. It translates to CASSLQGLNTEAFF. This rearrangement joins TRBV7-9 to TRBJ1-1; D gene uncertain. CDR1 is SEHNR and CDR2 is FQNEAQ in the germline V gene (reference sequence). Trimming pared 2 bases from V and 2 bases from J, leaving 9 bases between. The CDR3 contains 14 residues.

This chain uses TRBV6-5 with TRBJ1-2; D is perhaps TRBD1 (5 bases). Deletions cut 0 bases from V and 6 bases from J, with 11 bases between. The CDR3 runs 14 residues. Germline values: CDR1 MNHEY, CDR2 SVGAGI. The CDR3 loop is CASSYSGRADGYTF. The CDR3 coding sequence is TGTGCCAGCAGTTACTCAGGCAGGGCGGATGGCTACACCTTC.

J is TRBJ1-1 and V is TRBV7-9; 7 bases line up with TRBD1. J was trimmed by 11 bases and V by 1 base; bases with no gene match: 4. The germline gives CDR1 SEHNR, CDR2 FQNEAQ (reference sequence). The CDR3 consists of 12 residues. For the CDR3, the DNA is TGTGCCAGCAGCTTAGGGCAGGGGGTGGCTTTCTTT. Translating gives CASSLGQGVAFF.

J is TRBJ1-1 and V is TRBV18; 7 nucleotides align to TRBD1. Per germline, CDR1 KGHSH and CDR2 LQKENI. V lost 4 bases, J lost 5 bases, and 4 bases stayed unmatched. This CDR3 has 13 amino acids. CDR3 region: CASSLGQPTEAFF. The CDR3 bases are TGTGCCAGCTCACTGGGACAGCCGACTGAAGCTTTCTTT.

The V and J genes are TRBV7-3 and TRBJ1-1, with a tentative D call TRBD1 (5 bases). V was shortened by 0 bases and J by 0 bases, with 11 bases between the two germline ends. The CDR3 sequence is 16 residues long. Germline V gives CDR1 SGHTA, CDR2 FQGTGA. The CDR3 sequence is CASSLTGGEVNTEAFF. The CDR3 region has the DNA TGTGCCAGCAGCTTAACCGGAGGGGAGGTGAACACTGAAGCTTTCTTT.

The V gene is TRBV2, the J gene TRBJ2-5, with a tentative D call TRBD1 (6 bases). Germline V gene sequence: CDR1 SNHLY, CDR2 FYNNEI. The CDR3 covers 12 residues. V lost 10 bases and J 1 base, leaving 10 bases between the germline ends. The CDR3 sequence is CATGQPQETQYF. The CDR3 DNA sequence: TGTGCCACGGGACAACCCCAAGAGACCCAGTACTTC.

In its sample, this clone was seen once. The V and J genes are TRBV5-1 and TRBJ1-3; the D gene is possibly TRBD1 (6 bases). In germline, CDR1 is SGHRS, CDR2 YFSETQ. This CDR3 has 16 amino acids. The V end was cut by 0 bases, the J end by 2 bases, with 12 bases between. The CDR3 DNA reads TGCGCCAGCAGCTTGGGAGGACAGAAAGCTGGAAACACCATATATTTT. Protein sequence: CASSLGGQKAGNTIYF. The full variable domain, completed using reference TRBV5-1 and TRBJ1-3, is KAGVTQTPRYLIKTRGQQVTLSCSPISGHRSVSWYQQTPGQGLQFLFEYFSETQRNKGNFPGRFSGRQFSNSRSEMNVSTLELGDSALYLCASSLGGQKAGNTIYFGEGSWLTVV.

This clone is a singleton in its sample. An end of the junction differs from the germline gene, which may be a read error. V gene TRBV4-1 combines with J gene TRBJ2-5; tentative D call: TRBD1 (6 bases). Germline CDR1 is MGHRA and CDR2 is YSYEKL. This CDR3 has 17 residues. CDR3 sequence: CVSSQDGQGMGQETQYF. CDR3 nucleotide sequence: TGCGTCAGCAGCCAAGATGGTCAGGGGATGGGCCAAGAGACCCAGTACTTC.

This clone was counted a few times. At one boundary the junction diverges from the germline segment, which might be a read error. The chain employs TRBV9 and TRBJ2-2; TRBD1 might be the D (5 bases). This CDR3 spans 15 amino acids. Germline lookup yields CDR1 SGDLS and CDR2 YYNGEE. The CDR3 here is CASSARPEPQLGPVF. DNA of the CDR3: TGTGCCAGCAGCGCCCGCCCCGAACCCCAGCTGGGGCCTGTTTTT. The full variable domain, rest sourced from reference TRBV9 and TRBJ2-2, is DSGVTQTPKHLITATGQRVTLRCSPRSGDLSVYWYQQSLDQGLQFLIQYYNGEERAKGNILERFSAQQFPDLHSELNLSSLELGDSALYFCASSARPEPQLGPVFGEGSRLTVL.

The chain combines TRBV9 with TRBJ2-1, with D hard to call. The CDR3 spans 13 residues. CDR1 and CDR2 from the germline V gene are SGDLS and YYNGEE. The V end was cut by 4 bases, the J end by 15 bases, with 20 bases between. CDR3 amino acids: CASSPFNAQSPFF. Written as DNA, the CDR3 is TGTGCCAGCAGCCCCTTTAACGCACAATCCCCGTTCTTC. Full variable domain (outside the CDR3, taken from reference TRBV9 and TRBJ2-1): DSGVTQTPKHLITATGQRVTLRCSPRSGDLSVYWYQQSLDQGLQFLIQYYNGEERAKGNILERFSAQQFPDLHSELNLSSLELGDSALYFCASSPFNAQSPFFGPGTRLTVL.

This chain uses TRBV4-1 with TRBJ2-3; 11 nucleotides match TRBD1. In germline, CDR1 is MGHRA, CDR2 YSYEKL. This CDR3 has 19 residues. Trimming at V came to 4 bases and at J to 3 bases, leaving 15 bases not matched to a gene. CDR3 in DNA: TGCGCCAGCAGCCCCCCCAAGAAACCGGGACAGGGGGATACAGATACGCAGTATTTT. It yields the protein CASSPPKKPGQGDTDTQYF.

The chain has TRBV27 and TRBJ2-2, with TRBD2 matching over 10 bases. The germline V gene encodes CDR1 MNHEY and CDR2 SMNVEV (reference sequence). The CDR3 extends over 16 amino acids. V shed 6 bases, J shed 6 bases, and the junction held 10 bases outside the gene matches. The CDR3 sequence: CASSPRVAGGAGELFF. The CDR3 DNA reads as TGTGCCAGCAGCCCGCGAGTAGCGGGGGGTGCCGGGGAGCTGTTTTTT.

The count of this clone is one. V gene TRBV5-4 combines with J gene TRBJ1-2; D is unresolved. CDR1 is SGHNT, CDR2 YYREEE, per germline (reference sequence). This CDR3 contains 13 residues. V gave up 0 bases and J gave up 5 bases, with 8 bases separating them. CDR3 coding DNA: TGTGCCAGCAGCTTGGACAGTGGGTATGGCTACACCTTC. This gives the protein CASSLDSGYGYTF.

This clone appeared once. The V call is TRBV2, the J call TRBJ2-2; 9 bases fit TRBD1. The CDR3 runs to 14 residues. V lost 7 bases, J lost 2 bases, and 2 bases stayed unmatched. Germline V lookup: CDR1 SNHLY, CDR2 FYNNEI. For the CDR3, the DNA is TGTGCCAGCAAACAGGGGGCAAACACCGGGGAGCTGTTTTTT. It encodes CASKQGANTGELFF.

This clone was seen just once. The chain couples TRBV9 to TRBJ1-5; D possibly corresponds to TRBD1 (5 bases). V was shortened by 2 bases and J by 0 bases, with 9 bases between the two germline ends. This CDR3 has 15 amino acids. CDR1 is SGDLS and CDR2 is YYNGEE in the germline V gene. CDR3 in DNA: TGTGCCAGCAGCGTCCAGGGTTCTAGCAATCAGCCCCAGCATTTT. It yields the protein CASSVQGSSNQPQHF.

The chain employs TRBV6-1 and TRBJ2-5, with no clear D. The V gene lost 1 base and the J gene lost 1 base, with 7 bases spanning the gap. The germline V gene encodes CDR1 MNHNS and CDR2 SASEGT. The CDR3 has 14 amino acids. CDR3 in DNA: TGTGCCAGCAGTGAAGGGCAGTTCCAAGAGACCCAGTACTTC. Residues: CASSEGQFQETQYF.

The chain carries TRBV10-3 and TRBJ2-7; TRBD1 might be the D (5 bases). V dropped 6 bases and J dropped 0 bases, with 18 bases sitting between them. CDR1 ENHRY and CDR2 SYGVKD come from the germline V gene. CDR3 length equals 16 residues. This CDR3 is CAISEPSRAASYEQYF. The CDR3 nucleotides are TGTGCCATCAGCGAACCCTCCAGGGCAGCCTCCTACGAGCAGTACTTC.

This chain joins TRBV13 and TRBJ2-3; TRBD2 matches 9 bases. Per germline, CDR1 PRHDT and CDR2 FYEKMQ (reference sequence). This CDR3 is built from 16 residues. Trimming took 0 bases from V and 2 from J; bases not matched to a gene: 3. The CDR3 bases are TGTGCCAGCAGCTTAGGAGCGGGGGGACCCACAGATACGCAGTATTTT. Its protein product is CASSLGAGGPTDTQYF.

The rearrangement joins TRBV9 to TRBJ2-3, with TRBD2 matching over 9 bases. The CDR3 is 15 residues long. Germline V gene lookup returns CDR1 SGDLS and CDR2 YYNGEE. J was trimmed by 3 bases and V by 4 bases; bases with no gene match: 6. The CDR3 sequence: CASSLSGGATDTQYF. The CDR3 DNA reads as TGTGCCAGCAGCCTTAGCGGGGGCGCTACAGATACGCAGTATTTT.

In its sample, this clone was seen a few times. V usage is TRBV29-1 and J usage is TRBJ1-2, with D perhaps TRBD1 (5 bases). V was shortened by 5 bases and J by 5 bases, with 15 bases between the two germline ends. The CDR3 totals 13 residues. The germline CDR1 and CDR2 sequences are SQVTM and ANQGSEA. CDR3 in amino acids: CSVNGADQYGYTF. The CDR3 coding sequence is TGCAGCGTTAATGGGGCAGACCAATATGGCTACACCTTC.